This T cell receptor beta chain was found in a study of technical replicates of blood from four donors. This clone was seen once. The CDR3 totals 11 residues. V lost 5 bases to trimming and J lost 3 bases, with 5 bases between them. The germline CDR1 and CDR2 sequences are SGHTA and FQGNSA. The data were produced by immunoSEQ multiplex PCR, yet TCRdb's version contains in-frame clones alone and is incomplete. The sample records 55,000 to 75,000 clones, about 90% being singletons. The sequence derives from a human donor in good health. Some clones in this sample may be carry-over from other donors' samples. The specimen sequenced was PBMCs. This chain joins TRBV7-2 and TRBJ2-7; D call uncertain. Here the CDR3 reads CASSPNYEQYF. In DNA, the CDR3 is TGTGCCAGCAGCCCTAACTACGAGCAGTACTTC.